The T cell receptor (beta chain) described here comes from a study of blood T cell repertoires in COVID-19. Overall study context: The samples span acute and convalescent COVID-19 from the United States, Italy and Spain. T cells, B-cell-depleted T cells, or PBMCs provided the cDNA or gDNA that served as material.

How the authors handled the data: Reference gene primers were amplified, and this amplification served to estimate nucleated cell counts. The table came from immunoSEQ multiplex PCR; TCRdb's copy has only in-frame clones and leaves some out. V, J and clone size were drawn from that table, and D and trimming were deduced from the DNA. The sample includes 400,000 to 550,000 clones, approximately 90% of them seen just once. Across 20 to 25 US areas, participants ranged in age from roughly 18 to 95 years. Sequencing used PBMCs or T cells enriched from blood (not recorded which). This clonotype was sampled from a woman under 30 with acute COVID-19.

The CDR3 spells CTNAQTGGVGNQPQHF. In DNA form, the CDR3 reads TGCACCAATGCCCAGACAGGGGGTGTGGGCAATCAGCCCCAGCATTTT. V and J are TRBV29-1 and TRBJ1-5; the match to TRBD1 covers 9 bases. This CDR3 is built from 16 residues. Germline V gives CDR1 SQVTM, CDR2 ANQGSEA. The variable domain in full, completed from reference TRBV29-1 and TRBJ1-5, reads SAVISQKPSRDICQRGTSLTIQCQVDSQVTMMFWYRQQPGQSLTLIATANQGSEATYESGFVIDKFPISRPNLTFSTLTVSNMSPEDSSIYLCTNAQTGGVGNQPQHFGDGTRLSIL.